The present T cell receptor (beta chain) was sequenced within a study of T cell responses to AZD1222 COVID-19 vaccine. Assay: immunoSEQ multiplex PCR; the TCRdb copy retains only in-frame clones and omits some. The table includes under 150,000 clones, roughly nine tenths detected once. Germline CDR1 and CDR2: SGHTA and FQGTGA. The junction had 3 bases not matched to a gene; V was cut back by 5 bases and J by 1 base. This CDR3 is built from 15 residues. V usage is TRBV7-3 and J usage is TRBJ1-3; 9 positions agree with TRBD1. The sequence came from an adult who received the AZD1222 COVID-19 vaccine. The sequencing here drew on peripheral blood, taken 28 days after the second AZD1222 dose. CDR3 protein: CASSPGTGSGNTIYF. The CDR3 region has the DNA TGTGCCAGCAGCCCAGGGACAGGGTCTGGAAACACCATATATTTT. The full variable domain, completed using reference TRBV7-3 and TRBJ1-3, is GAGVSQTPSNKVTEKGKYVELRCDPISGHTALYWYRQSLGQGPEFLIYFQGTGAADDSGLPNDRFFAVRPEGSVSTLKIQRTERGDSAVYLCASSPGTGSGNTIYFGEGSWLTVV.